One sample yielded the 24 T cell receptor beta chains listed below, sequenced in a study of cytomegalovirus exposure and HLA in healthy donors. PCR primers comprised 60 Vbeta and 13 Jbeta primers. Profiled with immunoSEQ multiplex PCR; TCRdb holds only in-frame clones, not every one. The sample records over 85,000 clones, roughly 80% being singletons. Sequenced: PBMCs. The receptors were sampled from a woman aged 25 to 39 in good health and CMV-seronegative.

This chain uses TRBV5-1 with TRBJ2-4, with TRBD1 matching 7 bases. With V trimmed by 0 bases and J by 2 bases, 5 bases remained unmatched. Germline V gene sequence: CDR1 SGHRS, CDR2 YFSETQ. This CDR3 contains 16 residues. CDR3 coding DNA: TGCGCCAGCAGCTTGGGGACAGGTCTGACCAAAAACATTCAGTACTTC. Translated: CASSLGTGLTKNIQYF. The entire variable domain, with the rest obtained from reference TRBV5-1 and TRBJ2-4, is as follows: KAGVTQTPRYLIKTRGQQVTLSCSPISGHRSVSWYQQTPGQGLQFLFEYFSETQRNKGNFPGRFSGRQFSNSRSEMNVSTLELGDSALYLCASSLGTGLTKNIQYFGAGTRLSVL.

This chain joins TRBV30 and TRBJ2-7; 7 nucleotides align to TRBD2. V was pared by 5 bases and J by 3 bases, with 7 bases of the junction left unmatched. The CDR3 extends over 13 amino acids. Per the germline V gene, CDR1 is GTSNPN and CDR2 is SVGIG (reference sequence). The CDR3 loop is CAWSRSGGYEQYF. The CDR3 DNA is TGTGCCTGGTCCCGGTCGGGGGGCTACGAGCAGTACTTC.

The genes are TRBV6-5 and TRBJ2-7; 7 positions match TRBD1. The CDR3 runs 14 residues. The J segment lost 6 bases and the V segment lost 7 bases, leaving 12 bases of the junction unmatched. The germline V gene encodes CDR1 MNHEY and CDR2 SVGAGI. CDR3 DNA: TGTGCCAGCAACTACAGGGGTGGTTCTGGCGAGCAGTACTTC. Encoded protein: CASNYRGGSGEQYF.

This chain uses TRBV27 with TRBJ2-7; TRBD2 matches at 15 bases. CDR1 MNHEY and CDR2 SMNVEV come from the germline V gene (reference sequence). The CDR3 sequence is 18 residues long. Trimming took 3 bases from V and 5 from J; bases not matched to a gene: 11. The CDR3 DNA follows: TGTGCCAGCAGTTTCCGCGGACTAGCGGGAGGGCCGTACCACGAGCAGTACTTC. It yields the protein CASSFRGLAGGPYHEQYF.

This chain uses TRBV25-1 with TRBJ2-1; D is possibly TRBD2 (6 bases). The germline gives CDR1 MGHDK, CDR2 SYGVNS. Between the trimmed V and J ends, which lost 5 bases and 9 bases, there was a span of 17 bases. The CDR3 contains 14 residues. As DNA, the CDR3 is TGTGCCAGCAGTCGTCTCGGAGGGGACGCTGAGCAGTTCTTC. It yields the protein CASSRLGGDAEQFF.

Only one count was recorded for this clone. This rearrangement joins TRBV12-1 to TRBJ2-7; TRBD2, the D gene given by the table, was not confirmed from the DNA. TRBV12-1 is classified as a pseudogene. The CDR3 spans 15 residues. CDR3 protein: CASTTVGQRADEQYF. Written as DNA, the CDR3 is TGTGCCAGCACCACGGTAGGGCAGAGGGCTGACGAGCAGTACTTC.

The chain combines TRBV6-1 with TRBJ1-4, with 7 bases identical to TRBD1. Germline V lookup: CDR1 MNHNS, CDR2 SASEGT. CDR3 length equals 15 residues. V lost 6 bases and J lost 6; bases outside the gene matches: 10. CDR3 sequence (DNA): TGTGCCAGCAGCCTAGGGGACAGCCTTGATGAAAAACTGTTTTTT. This translates into CASSLGDSLDEKLFF.

V gene TRBV5-1 combines with J gene TRBJ1-3; D is uncertain. Trimming removed 4 bases from V and 4 bases from J, with 15 bases in between. CDR1 SGHRS and CDR2 YFSETQ come from the germline V gene. The CDR3 sequence is 15 residues long. CDR3 sequence reads: CASSLSASGGNTIYF. In nucleotides, the CDR3 is TGCGCCAGCAGCCTCTCCGCCAGCGGGGGAAACACCATATATTTT.

The chain recombines TRBV7-9 with TRBJ2-7; D unresolved. In germline, CDR1 is SEHNR, CDR2 FQNEAQ (reference sequence). The germline V and J ends were trimmed by 4 bases and 5 bases, with 15 bases remaining between them. The CDR3 runs 14 residues. CDR3 nucleotides: TGTGCCAGCAGCTCGACCGGGTTGGTTGACGAGCAGTACTTC. It translates to CASSSTGLVDEQYF.

V usage is TRBV4-3 and J usage is TRBJ1-1; no clear D gene. Germline CDR1 LGHNA, CDR2 YSLEER. The CDR3 has 15 amino acids. V was pared by 0 bases and J by 0 bases, with 8 bases between. This CDR3 reads CASSQERGLNTEAFF. The CDR3 DNA is TGCGCCAGCAGCCAAGAACGAGGTTTGAACACTGAAGCTTTCTTT.

This clone is a singleton in its sample. The chain is built from TRBV4-3 and TRBJ2-2; 7 bases are shared with TRBD2. Germline V CDR1 and CDR2: LGHNA, YSLEER. CDR3 length equals 16 residues. The J segment lost 0 bases and the V segment lost 1 base, leaving 2 bases of the junction unmatched. The CDR3 sequence: CASSQALAANTGELFF. The CDR3 DNA is TGCGCCAGCAGCCAAGCTCTAGCGGCGAACACCGGGGAGCTGTTTTTT.

The chain recombines TRBV7-2 with TRBJ1-6, with 9 bases that match TRBD1. Germline V gene data show CDR1 as SGHTA and CDR2 as FQGNSA. This CDR3 is 16 amino acids long. After removal of 6 bases from V and 6 bases from J, the junction contained 9 bases not matched to a gene. CDR3 sequence (DNA): TGTGCCAGCAGACCGACAGGGGGTCTGGGTAATTCACCCCTCCACTTT. This sequence encodes CASRPTGGLGNSPLHF.

The rearrangement joins TRBV6-1 to TRBJ1-5; 8 positions match TRBD1. Germline V gene data show CDR1 as MNHNS and CDR2 as SASEGT. CDR3 length: 19 residues. The trim removed 2 bases at V and 0 bases at J, leaving 12 bases unmatched. This CDR3 is CASSELQGVWRDSNQPQHF. CDR3 bases: TGTGCCAGCAGTGAATTACAGGGGGTGTGGAGGGATAGCAATCAGCCCCAGCATTTT.

In its sample, this clone was seen a few times. The chain joins TRBV28 to TRBJ1-1; D gene uncertain. In germline, CDR1 is MDHEN, CDR2 SYDVKM. Trimming cost V 2 bases and J 4 bases, with 14 bases left between them. The CDR3 has 15 residues. CDR3 nucleotides: TGTGCCAGCAGTTTAATCGGAGCCTCAGTCACTGAAGCTTTCTTT. This gives the protein CASSLIGASVTEAFF. Looking up the rest from reference TRBV28 and TRBJ1-1 gives the full variable domain: DVKVTQSSRYLVKRTGEKVFLECVQDMDHENMFWYRQDPGLGLRLIYFSYDVKMKEKGDIPEGYSVSREKKERFSLILESASTNQTSMYLCASSLIGASVTEAFFGQGTRLTVV.

The sample holds one count of this clone. The genes are TRBV9 and TRBJ2-2; D is ambiguous. V was cut by 0 bases and J by 4 bases, with 10 bases left in between. The germline V gene has CDR1 SGDLS and CDR2 YYNGEE. This CDR3 has 15 amino acids. This chain's CDR3 is CASSVEPAATGELFF. The CDR3 DNA sequence: TGTGCCAGCAGCGTAGAGCCCGCGGCCACCGGGGAGCTGTTTTTT.

The CDR3 DNA follows: TGTGCCAGCAGTTTATGGTCGTTAGCGAGAGATACGCAGTATTTT. It encodes CASSLWSLARDTQYF. The chain combines TRBV28 with TRBJ2-3; maybe TRBD2 (5 bases). Per germline, CDR1 MDHEN and CDR2 SYDVKM. The CDR3 runs to 15 residues. V shed 0 bases and J shed 5 bases, with 12 bases lying between them.

The CDR3 sequence is CASTAVPRGEKLFF. The CDR3 bases are TGTGCCAGCACCGCGGTCCCTAGGGGGGAAAAACTGTTTTTT. The J gene is TRBJ1-4, the V gene TRBV6-1; D is possibly TRBD1 (6 bases). Germline-derived CDR1 and CDR2 are MNHNS and SASEGT. The ends were cut back, 7 bases at V and 8 bases at J, with 17 bases in the middle. The CDR3 totals 14 residues.

This chain connects TRBV4-1 to TRBJ2-2; D is possibly TRBD2 (5 bases). The CDR3 is made up of 17 amino acids. V was pared by 6 bases and J by 4 bases, with 21 bases between. From germline, CDR1 is MGHRA and CDR2 YSYEKL. CDR3 residues: CASSPGQFLASTGELFF. The CDR3 DNA sequence: TGCGCCAGCAGTCCCGGCCAATTTCTAGCTTCCACCGGGGAGCTGTTTTTT.

The rearrangement joins TRBV5-6 to TRBJ2-7; 8 bases agree with TRBD1. Unmatched junction bases numbered 9, after V lost 5 bases and J lost 2 bases. This CDR3 spans 15 amino acids. Germline V CDR1 and CDR2: SGHDT, YYEEEE. CDR3 in amino acids: CASRYQGAPPYEQYF. The CDR3 coding sequence is TGTGCCAGCAGATATCAGGGGGCTCCTCCCTACGAGCAGTACTTC. The whole variable domain, remainder taken from reference TRBV5-6 and TRBJ2-7, is DAGVTQSPTHLIKTRGQQVTLRCSPKSGHDTVSWYQQALGQGPQFIFQYYEEEERQRGNFPDRFSGHQFPNYSSELNVNALLLGDSALYLCASRYQGAPPYEQYFGPGTRLTVT.

The chain recombines TRBV19 with TRBJ1-1, with D unresolved. Deletions cut 3 bases from V and 7 bases from J, with 12 bases between. Germline lookup yields CDR1 LNHDA and CDR2 SQIVND (reference sequence). The CDR3 covers 13 residues. For the CDR3, the DNA is TGTGCCAGTAGTATCGACGGTCGGGGTGAAGCTTTCTTT. It yields the protein CASSIDGRGEAFF.

This clone was seen a few times. The chain combines TRBV2 with TRBJ1-1; unclear D gene. Trimming cost V 4 bases and J 5 bases, with 14 bases left between them. Germline values: CDR1 SNHLY, CDR2 FYNNEI. The CDR3 has 14 residues. CDR3 in DNA: TGTGCCAGCAGTGGGCAATTACTAGGGACTGAAGCTTTCTTT. Its protein is CASSGQLLGTEAFF.

The chain uses TRBV10-3 and TRBJ1-5; D gene uncertain. CDR3 length: 17 residues. CDR1 and CDR2 (germline): ENHRY, SYGVKD. V lost 6 bases to trimming and J lost 0 bases, with 18 bases between them. The CDR3 reads CAISAYEAAASNQPQHF. The CDR3 DNA is TGTGCCATCAGCGCCTATGAGGCCGCAGCTAGCAATCAGCCCCAGCATTTT.

J is TRBJ1-5 and V is TRBV28, with D unresolved. Germline assignment: CDR1 MDHEN and CDR2 SYDVKM. The CDR3 length is 15 residues. V was clipped by 1 base and J by 0 bases, with 7 bases between them. The CDR3 region has the DNA TGTGCCAGCAGTTTATTGGCCCCTAGCAATCAGCCCCAGCATTTT. Translated, it gives CASSLLAPSNQPQHF.

As to this clone: Other DNA sequences of this sample code for an identical CDR3. The V and J genes are TRBV5-6 and TRBJ1-5; D is uncertain. This CDR3 has 13 residues. With 0 bases removed from V and 7 bases from J, the gap between germline ends came to 8 bases. Germline CDR1 reads SGHDT; CDR2 reads YYEEEE. The CDR3 loop reads CASSLDPGQPQHF. DNA of the CDR3: TGTGCCAGCAGCTTGGACCCGGGGCAGCCCCAGCATTTT.